This TCR beta chain was sequenced for a study of cytomegalovirus exposure and HLA in healthy donors. General study points: A later analysis found first-cohort TCR clusters tended to co-occur in the 120 or so validation repertoires.

Notes on this clone: Its antigen remains unidentified.

V shed 7 bases, J shed 5 bases, and the junction held 11 bases outside the gene matches. The CDR3 spans 15 residues. From germline, CDR1 is ENHRY and CDR2 SYGVKD. While the first cohort had 700 or so subjects, the donors belonged to the separate validation cohort of roughly 130 subjects. Assay: immunoSEQ multiplex PCR; the TCRdb copy retains only in-frame clones and omits some. The profile shows 250,000 to 400,000 clones, roughly 88% of them singletons. The sequence was collected from a man in his thirties or forties in good health and CMV-seronegative. Specimen: PBMCs. V usage is TRBV10-3 and J usage is TRBJ2-7, with 10 bases matching TRBD1. The CDR3 is CAIKESDRGQNEQYF. The CDR3 coding sequence is TGTGCCATCAAAGAGTCTGACAGGGGGCAGAACGAGCAGTACTTC.